The clone carrying this T cell receptor beta chain has a handful of counts. Its antigen remains unknown. These data are taken from a study of beta chain features in type 1 diabetes. Whole-study results and caveats: TCRB CDR3s were moderately but significantly shorter in Type 1 diabetes patients in all four CD4+ subsets.

Blood was collected once per donor into heparin, averaging around 120 mL. The germline CDR1 and CDR2 sequences are SGHVS and FNYEAQ. The CDR3 sequence is 21 residues long. Trimming took 5 bases from V and 4 from J, leaving 33 bases between them. Expressed TCRB transcripts were sequenced because the entire RNA isolate underwent reverse transcription. The method was immunoSEQ multiplex PCR; TCRdb's version includes in-frame clones alone and lacks a portion of them. The sample has more than 150,000 clones; about 9% are singletons. This clonotype was sampled from a woman aged 25 to 45 with type 1 diabetes. V usage is TRBV7-6 and J usage is TRBJ2-1; D remains unclear. Sequenced material: central memory CD4+ T cells from blood. CDR3 residues: CASSPPHAPPNEAAAYNEQFF. The CDR3 coding sequence is TGTGCCAGCAGCCCTCCTCATGCTCCGCCGAACGAAGCCGCGGCATACAATGAGCAGTTCTTC.